Listed here are 29 T cell receptor beta chains from one sample, sequenced in a study of blood T cells in healthy people across ages. The authors ran a second PCR of 7 to 11 cycles using a sample-barcoded 5' primer and a J-beta primer mix. In TCRdb, the 5' RACE reads were re-called with MiXCR into one record per CDR3 protein. The data hold some 710,000 distinct CDR3 sequences, with 22% observed a single time. The source material was blood. These receptor sequences come from a man in his 70s in good health.

This clonotype appeared a single time. The rearrangement links TRBV12-3 or TRBV12-4 to TRBJ2-7; TRBD1 aligns across 10 bases. V dropped 7 bases and J dropped 2; count of bases not matched to a gene: 5. The CDR3 covers 14 residues. CDR3 DNA: TGTGCCAGCACTATGACAGGGGGCGCCTACGAGCAGTACTTC. Translated: CASTMTGGAYEQYF.

This clonotype showed up many times. The chain recombines TRBV28 with TRBJ2-3; 8 nucleotides match TRBD1. Trimming took 4 bases from V and 2 from J; bases not matched to a gene: 5. This CDR3 is 15 amino acids long. Germline CDR1 reads MDHEN; CDR2 reads SYDVKM. The CDR3 DNA sequence: TGTGCCAGCAGTTCAACAGGGGGGCCCACAGATACGCAGTATTTT. It specifies CASSSTGGPTDTQYF.

V usage is TRBV3-1 and J usage is TRBJ1-5, with D uncertain. The CDR3 runs 15 residues. CDR1 and CDR2 from the germline V gene are LGHDT and YNNKEL (reference sequence). The V end lost 1 base, the J end lost 7 bases, and 14 bases lay between the germline ends. The CDR3 reads CASSQGPTQRQPQHF. The DNA of the CDR3 is TGTGCCAGCAGCCAAGGGCCAACCCAAAGGCAGCCCCAGCATTTT.

The J gene is TRBJ2-3, the V gene TRBV20-1; the D is unclear. Germline assignment: CDR1 DFQATT and CDR2 SNEGSKA (reference sequence). The CDR3 covers 15 residues. With 0 bases removed from V and 4 bases from J, the gap between germline ends came to 14 bases. The CDR3 spells CSARDLAPPPDTQYF. The CDR3 DNA reads TGCAGTGCTAGAGATCTCGCTCCCCCCCCAGATACGCAGTATTTT.

This clonotype was seen at least ten times. The rearrangement uses TRBV18 and TRBJ2-6; 7 bases are a match to TRBD1. V was clipped by 3 bases and J by 0 bases; unmatched bases: 5. CDR1 and CDR2 from the germline V gene are KGHSH and LQKENI. This CDR3 has 17 amino acids. The DNA for the CDR3 is TGTGCCAGCTCACCCAGGACAGGAGGCTCTGGGGCCAACGTCCTGACTTTC. It is translated as CASSPRTGGSGANVLTF.

As DNA, the CDR3 is TGTGCCAGCAGGGTGGAGCAGGGGGCCCTCGCGCCCCAGCATTTT. It specifies CASRVEQGALAPQHF. V usage is TRBV12-3 or TRBV12-4 and J usage is TRBJ1-5; 8 bases align to TRBD1. The CDR3 is 15 amino acids. Losses at the gene ends were 6 bases for V and 9 bases for J; bases not matched to a gene: 13.

The rearrangement uses TRBV12-3 or TRBV12-4 and TRBJ2-3, with unresolved D. This CDR3 has 11 residues. Trimming stripped 3 bases from V and 7 bases from J, with 5 bases between. CDR3 sequence: CASSFMNTQYF. CDR3 in DNA: TGTGCCAGCAGTTTCATGAATACGCAGTATTTT.

CDR3 in DNA: TGTGCCAGCACCCGGACAGGGGGTGACACTGAAGCTTTCTTT. As protein: CASTRTGGDTEAFF. This sequence joins TRBV7-9 and TRBJ1-1; 10 nucleotides match TRBD1. Trimming cost V 7 bases and J 3 bases; bases outside gene matches: 5. Germline-derived CDR1 and CDR2 are SEHNR and FQNEAQ (reference sequence). There are 14 residues in the CDR3.

This clonotype came up many times. This chain joins TRBV29-1 and TRBJ1-1, with TRBD1 as a possible D gene (5 bases). The CDR3 has 12 amino acids. The germline V gene encodes CDR1 SQVTM and CDR2 ANQGSEA. V lost 6 bases, J lost 0 bases, and 8 bases lay in between. CDR3 residues: CSVGHLNTEAFF. CDR3 DNA sequence: TGCAGCGTCGGACACCTGAACACTGAAGCTTTCTTT.

The chain joins TRBV6-6 to TRBJ2-7; 10 nucleotides agree with TRBD2. Germline V CDR1 and CDR2: MNHNY, SVGAGI (reference sequence). Losses at the gene ends were 5 bases for V and 0 bases for J; bases not matched to a gene: 4. This CDR3 has 15 amino acids. The CDR3 nucleotides are TGTGCCAGCAGTCCACCTAGCGGGAGCTCCTACGAGCAGTACGTC. This gives the protein CASSPPSGSSYEQYV.

This clonotype has just a few counts. The V and J genes are TRBV7-9 and TRBJ1-4; D may be TRBD1 (6 bases). V shed 2 bases and J shed 2 bases, with 9 bases lying between them. CDR1 is SEHNR and CDR2 is FQNEAQ in the germline V gene (reference sequence). The CDR3 is 15 residues long. The DNA of the CDR3 is TGTGCCAGCAGCTTAATGCAGGGGACTAATGAAAAACTGTTTTTT. This encodes CASSLMQGTNEKLFF.

This clonotype has only a few counts. The genes are TRBV12-3 or TRBV12-4 and TRBJ1-2; D is possibly TRBD1 (6 bases). V lost 6 bases and J 4 bases, leaving 9 bases between the germline ends. CDR3 length: 12 residues. This CDR3 reads CASRRTAYGYTF. The CDR3 region has the DNA TGTGCCAGCAGGAGGACAGCCTATGGCTACACCTTC.

In this sample, this clonotype turned up a few times. This chain connects TRBV5-1 to TRBJ2-3; TRBD2 might be the D (6 bases). Germline V gives CDR1 SGHRS, CDR2 YFSETQ. Trimming stripped 8 bases from V and 4 bases from J, with 17 bases between. The CDR3 runs to 14 residues. CDR3 region: CASTPPSVPDTQYF. The DNA for the CDR3 is TGCGCCAGTACCCCTCCTAGCGTACCAGATACGCAGTATTTT.

This clonotype came up a few times. The chain recombines TRBV6-5 with TRBJ1-3; D gene unclear. Germline V CDR1 and CDR2: MNHEY, SVGAGI. V was shortened by 5 bases and J by 2 bases, with 13 bases between the two germline ends. The CDR3 totals 15 residues. CDR3 sequence (DNA): TGTGCCAGCAGTCCGGACCGGTTCGCTGGAAACACCATATATTTT. Protein product: CASSPDRFAGNTIYF.

This clonotype was found many times. The genes are TRBV20-1 and TRBJ1-2; 9 nucleotides line up with TRBD1. The CDR3 extends over 14 amino acids. With 1 base clipped from V and 8 bases from J, the junction kept 8 bases outside the gene matches. From germline, CDR1 is DFQATT and CDR2 SNEGSKA (reference sequence). Here the CDR3 reads CSARVIQGARGYTF. CDR3 nucleotide sequence: TGCAGTGCTAGAGTAATACAGGGGGCGAGAGGCTACACCTTC.

The chain employs TRBV29-1 and TRBJ1-2; D remains unclear. The CDR3 has 14 amino acids. Per germline, CDR1 SQVTM and CDR2 ANQGSEA. Trimming removed 1 base from V and 0 bases from J, with 9 bases in between. This CDR3 reads CSVEASVSNYGYTF. In DNA form, the CDR3 reads TGCAGCGTTGAAGCGTCGGTTTCTAACTATGGCTACACCTTC.

The chain has TRBV7-3 and TRBJ2-5; D is perhaps TRBD1 (8 bases). The last part of the DNA fits TRBJ2-1 better; the J call may be wrong. CDR1 and CDR2 (germline): SGHTA, FQGTGA. The CDR3 runs to 14 residues. CDR3 amino acids: CASSTGGGVSRQFF. The CDR3 nucleotides read TGTGCCAGCAGCACAGGGGGAGGGGTGAGTCGGCAGTTCTTC.

The genes are TRBV5-1 and TRBJ1-2; TRBD1 agrees at 9 bases. The trim removed 2 bases at V and 3 bases at J, leaving 8 bases unmatched. CDR1 and CDR2 from the germline V gene are SGHRS and YFSETQ. CDR3 length equals 16 residues. CDR3 protein: CASSLPGTGLDYGYTF. The CDR3 DNA reads as TGCGCCAGCAGCTTACCCGGGACAGGGTTGGACTATGGCTACACCTTC.

The J gene is TRBJ2-5, the V gene TRBV5-1, with 14 bases identical to TRBD2. The last part of the DNA fits TRBJ2-7 better; the J call may be wrong. Germline V gene lookup returns CDR1 SGHRS and CDR2 YFSETQ. The CDR3 runs 16 residues. CDR3 loop: CASSPRTSGGSYEQYF. The CDR3 DNA is TGCGCCAGCAGCCCACGGACTAGCGGGGGGTCCTACGAGCAGTACTTC.

This clonotype occurred a few times. The V and J genes are TRBV5-1 and TRBJ2-5; TRBD1 might be the D (8 bases). The J call may be faulty, since TRBJ2-1 better matches the DNA end. The CDR3 loop spans 15 amino acids. The germline V gene has CDR1 SGHRS and CDR2 YFSETQ. CDR3 DNA: TGCGCCAGCCGCCTTACAGGGGGAGGGAACAATGAGCAGTTCTTC. This gives the protein CASRLTGGGNNEQFF.

There are a few counts of this clonotype. The rearrangement links TRBV4-2 to TRBJ1-4; a possible D gene is TRBD1 (5 bases). The ends were cut back, 3 bases at V and 8 bases at J, with 16 bases in the middle. This CDR3 comprises 15 residues. Germline V CDR1 and CDR2: LGHNA, YNFKEQ. The DNA for the CDR3 is TGTGCCAGCAGCCAGCGGGCAGGCTGGGGGGAAAAACTGTTTTTT. It encodes CASSQRAGWGEKLFF.

This clonotype was detected only a few times. The gene calls are TRBV7-9 and TRBJ1-6; 7 nucleotides line up with TRBD1. Germline-derived CDR1 and CDR2 are SEHNR and FQNEAQ (reference sequence). CDR3 length: 16 residues. V gave up 5 bases and J gave up 7 bases; unmatched junction bases: 11. The CDR3 loop is CASSNEQGRVNSPLHF. The DNA of the CDR3 is TGTGCCAGCAGCAACGAACAGGGGAGGGTGAATTCACCCCTCCACTTT.

This clonotype came up many times. CDR3 nucleotide sequence: TGTGCCAGCAGCCCCGCAACTCTATATGAAAAACTGTTTTTT. Amino acids: CASSPATLYEKLFF. The chain couples TRBV7-9 to TRBJ1-4, with no clear D. Germline-derived CDR1 and CDR2 are SEHNR and FQNEAQ (reference sequence). Trimming removed 5 bases at V and 6 bases at J, with 13 bases between. This CDR3 has 14 amino acids. Supplemented by reference TRBV7-9 and TRBJ1-4, the full variable domain reads DTGVSQNPRHKITKRGQNVTFRCDPISEHNRLYWYRQTLGQGPEFLTYFQNEAQLEKSRLLSDRFSAERPKGSFSTLEIQRTEQGDSAMYLCASSPATLYEKLFFGSGTQLSVL.

This clonotype was picked up many times. This chain uses TRBV3-1 with TRBJ2-3; 11 nucleotides align to TRBD2. This CDR3 spans 14 amino acids. Germline V lookup: CDR1 LGHDT, CDR2 YNNKEL (reference sequence). V trimming: 7 bases; J trimming: 3 bases; junction bases outside the gene matches: 3. The CDR3: CASKLAGVTDTQYF. The CDR3 nucleotides read TGTGCCAGCAAACTAGCGGGAGTAACAGATACGCAGTATTTT.

This clonotype has a count of ten or more. The chain is built from TRBV3-1 and TRBJ1-5, with 10 positions matching TRBD1. The V segment lost 1 base and the J segment 7 bases; nucleotides outside the gene matches: 4. This CDR3 is built from 15 residues. CDR1 and CDR2 from the germline V gene are LGHDT and YNNKEL (reference sequence). CDR3 sequence (DNA): TGTGCCAGCAGCCAAGGGGGACAGGGGTGGCAGCCCCAGCATTTT. Its protein product is CASSQGGQGWQPQHF.

The chain has TRBV6-5 and TRBJ1-1; 11 bases align to TRBD1. Trimming cost V 5 bases and J 7 bases; bases outside gene matches: 3. This CDR3 has 13 amino acids. Germline V gene sequence: CDR1 MNHEY, CDR2 SVGAGI. CDR3 amino acids: CASSRTGGNEAFF. CDR3 DNA sequence: TGTGCCAGCAGTCGGACAGGGGGCAATGAAGCTTTCTTT.

For this clonotype: Mismatch with germline at one junction end may stem from a read error. The chain couples TRBV3-1 to TRBJ1-6; 11 nucleotides align to TRBD1. Germline loops: CDR1 LGHDT, CDR2 YNNKEL (reference sequence). The CDR3 runs to 15 residues. The CDR3 is CDSSHGDRGNSPLHF. CDR3 bases: TGTGACAGCAGCCATGGGGACAGGGGGAATTCACCCCTCCACTTT. Filled out from reference TRBV3-1 and TRBJ1-6, the complete variable domain reads DTAVSQTPKYLVTQMGNDKSIKCEQNLGHDTMYWYKQDSKKFLKIMFSYNNKELIINETVPNRFSPKSPDKAHLNLHINSLELGDSAVYFCDSSHGDRGNSPLHFGNGTRLTVT.

J is TRBJ2-6 and V is TRBV12-3 or TRBV12-4; D possibly corresponds to TRBD2 (5 bases). This CDR3 is 15 amino acids long. Trimming took off 3 bases at V and 4 bases at J, with 10 bases between the two ends. Here the CDR3 DNA reads TGTGCCAGCAGTTTTTTAGGGAGAGGGGCCAACGTCCTGACTTTC. Translated, it gives CASSFLGRGANVLTF.

Points on this clonotype: A read error may account for a junction end that differs from germline. This chain links TRBV11-2 with TRBJ1-2; TRBD1 agrees at 7 bases. CDR3 size: 15 residues. Germline CDR1 is SGHAT and CDR2 is FQNNGV. The CDR3 DNA follows: TGTGCCGGCAGCCGCCAAAGGACAGGTTCCTATGGCTACACCTTC. Its translation is CAGSRQRTGSYGYTF.